This TCR beta chain originates from a study of T cells after yellow fever vaccination. The CDR3 length is 14 residues. The germline V gene has CDR1 SGHNT and CDR2 YYREEE (reference sequence). J gave up 4 bases and V 4 bases, and 7 bases lay outside the gene matches. This clonotype was detected ten times or more. The antigen remains unidentified. The 5'RACE template-switching step produced TCR cDNA and added a universal primer site and UMIs. TCRdb re-called the 5' RACE reads with MiXCR, one entry per CDR3 protein. Here the sample spans about 320,000 distinct CDR3 sequences, over 3.5% being singletons. Overall study findings and caveats: Once the booster was given, most primary-vaccination clones reappeared, at approximately 97% for CD4 and roughly 90% for CD8.

This clonotype originated in a young man who received the YFV17D yellow fever vaccine. Source: PBMCs, taken 15 days after the yellow fever booster vaccination. V usage is TRBV5-4 and J usage is TRBJ2-5, with 7 nucleotides matching TRBD1. The CDR3 here is CASSRQGAVETQYF. CDR3 nucleotide sequence: TGTGCCAGCAGCAGACAGGGAGCGGTAGAGACCCAGTACTTC.